Presented here are 18 T cell receptor beta chains from one specimen sequenced in a study of CD8+ T cells in alopecia areata. Reverse transcription of extracted RNA yielded cDNA, which provided the sequencing template. Assay: immunoSEQ multiplex PCR; the TCRdb copy retains only in-frame clones and omits some. Of roughly 220,000 clones listed, around two fifths were seen once; the top ten hold 0.45% to 0.55%. Stated treatment: oral pan-JAK inhibitor, 5-10 mg twice daily. Sequencing was performed on CD4+ T cells sorted from blood, taken around week 34, from a patient treated with tofacitinib. These receptors were obtained from a human donor with alopecia areata.

This clone has more than one count but fewer than ten. The chain has TRBV4-1 and TRBJ1-1; D ambiguous. Between the trimmed V and J ends, which lost 0 bases and 5 bases, there was a span of 10 bases. In germline, CDR1 is MGHRA, CDR2 YSYEKL. This CDR3 contains 14 residues. The DNA for the CDR3 is TGCGCCAGCAGCCAAGAACCTGGGAGTACTGAAGCTTTCTTT. It specifies CASSQEPGSTEAFF.

J is TRBJ2-7 and V is TRBV18; 8 bases fit TRBD1. Trimming took 8 bases from V and 5 from J; bases not matched to a gene: 17. The germline V gene encodes CDR1 KGHSH and CDR2 LQKENI. CDR3 length: 16 amino acids. The CDR3 DNA follows: TGTGCCAGCGGCGCACAGGGGGTACCAAACCCCCACGAGCAGTACTTC. Translating gives CASGAQGVPNPHEQYF.

The chain recombines TRBV9 with TRBJ1-5; no firm D call. Trimming shortened V by 6 bases and J by 0 bases, and 19 bases separated the two germline ends. This CDR3 region has 17 residues. CDR1 is SGDLS, CDR2 YYNGEE, per germline. The CDR3 protein is CASNLPPASYSNQPQHF. In nucleotides, the CDR3 is TGTGCCAGCAACCTCCCCCCGGCTTCATATAGCAATCAGCCCCAGCATTTT. The whole variable domain, remainder taken from reference TRBV9 and TRBJ1-5, is DSGVTQTPKHLITATGQRVTLRCSPRSGDLSVYWYQQSLDQGLQFLIQYYNGEERAKGNILERFSAQQFPDLHSELNLSSLELGDSALYFCASNLPPASYSNQPQHFGDGTRLSIL.

The chain uses TRBV19 and TRBJ1-6; D perhaps matches TRBD1 (6 bases). CDR1 is LNHDA, CDR2 SQIVND, per germline (reference sequence). The V end was cut by 7 bases, the J end by 4 bases, with 14 bases between. The CDR3 covers 15 residues. CDR3 DNA sequence: TGTGCCAGTATTCTCGGACAGCCTTATAATTCACCCCTCCACTTT. Translating it yields CASILGQPYNSPLHF. Drawing the rest from reference TRBV19 and TRBJ1-6, the complete variable domain is DGGITQSPKYLFRKEGQNVTLSCEQNLNHDAMYWYRQDPGQGLRLIYYSQIVNDFQKGDIAEGYSVSREKKESFPLTVTSAQKNPTAFYLCASILGQPYNSPLHFGNGTRLTVT.

This sequence joins TRBV2 and TRBJ2-3; 7 bases are a match to TRBD2. There are 14 residues in the CDR3. Germline V lookup: CDR1 SNHLY, CDR2 FYNNEI. V lost 3 bases and J lost 2; bases outside the gene matches: 2. CDR3 in DNA: TGTGCCAGCAGTGAGGCGGGGGTCACAGATACGCAGTATTTT. Translating it yields CASSEAGVTDTQYF. The full variable domain, its missing parts supplied by reference TRBV2 and TRBJ2-3, is EPEVTQTPSHQVTQMGQEVILRCVPISNHLYFYWYRQILGQKVEFLVSFYNNEISEKSEIFDDQFSVERPDGSNFTLKIRSTKLEDSAMYFCASSEAGVTDTQYFGPGTRLTVL.

This clone was counted only a few times. The V gene is TRBV6-5, the J gene TRBJ1-5; 7 positions match TRBD1. The CDR3 spans 14 residues. Germline CDR1 reads MNHEY; CDR2 reads SVGAGI. V trimming: 5 bases; J trimming: 7 bases; junction bases outside the gene matches: 8. The CDR3 sequence is CASSKQGTRQPQHF. For the CDR3, the DNA is TGTGCCAGCAGTAAACAGGGGACCCGGCAGCCCCAGCATTTT.

The rearrangement joins TRBV5-1 to TRBJ1-2, with 7 bases aligning to TRBD1. This CDR3 has 14 residues. Germline V CDR1 and CDR2: SGHRS, YFSETQ. Unmatched junction bases numbered 7, after V lost 0 bases and J lost 8 bases. CDR3 region: CASSLGDRARGYTF. The CDR3 region has the DNA TGCGCCAGCAGCTTGGGTGACAGGGCAAGGGGCTACACCTTC.

This clone was detected only a few times. The chain couples TRBV19 to TRBJ2-7, with 9 positions matching TRBD1. V lost 6 bases, J lost 2 bases, and 5 bases stayed unmatched. The length of the CDR3 is 14 residues. Per germline, CDR1 LNHDA and CDR2 SQIVND (reference sequence). CDR3 protein: CASRKRQGAYEQYF. The DNA of the CDR3 is TGTGCCAGTAGAAAGAGACAGGGGGCCTACGAGCAGTACTTC.

Comments on this clone: The sample carries other DNA sequences with the same CDR3. The gene calls are TRBV30 and TRBJ2-7, with 7 positions matching TRBD1. From germline, CDR1 is GTSNPN and CDR2 SVGIG (reference sequence). Trimming removed 5 bases from V and 4 bases from J; junction bases left unmatched: 5. This CDR3 contains 12 residues. The CDR3 here is CAWSPRGYEQYF. DNA of the CDR3: TGTGCCTGGTCACCCAGGGGGTACGAGCAGTACTTC.

CDR3 loop: CASSLRKNEQFF. CDR3 coding DNA: TGTGCCAGTAGTTTGCGGAAAAATGAGCAGTTCTTC. V usage is TRBV19 and J usage is TRBJ2-1; D remains unclear. V lost 5 bases and J 7 bases, leaving 9 bases between the germline ends. This CDR3 contains 12 residues. Germline values: CDR1 LNHDA, CDR2 SQIVND (reference sequence). Full variable domain (rest looked up from reference TRBV19 and TRBJ2-1): DGGITQSPKYLFRKEGQNVTLSCEQNLNHDAMYWYRQDPGQGLRLIYYSQIVNDFQKGDIAEGYSVSREKKESFPLTVTSAQKNPTAFYLCASSLRKNEQFFGPGTRLTVL.

Remarks on this clone: Additional DNA sequences in this sample encode the identical CDR3. The rearrangement uses TRBV6-5 and TRBJ2-7, with D unclear. Deletions cut 3 bases from V and 1 base from J, with 10 bases between. There are 14 residues in the CDR3. Germline CDR1 is MNHEY and CDR2 is SVGAGI. CDR3 sequence (DNA): TGTGCCAGCAGTTATCAACGGTCTTCCTACGAGCAGTACTTC. Its protein product is CASSYQRSSYEQYF.

This chain links TRBV9 with TRBJ2-7; 8 bases fit TRBD2. Trimming cost V 4 bases and J 0 bases; bases outside gene matches: 9. Germline CDR1 is SGDLS and CDR2 is YYNGEE. The CDR3 has 16 residues. DNA for the CDR3: TGTGCCAGCAGCCCAGGACTAGCAGATTACTCCTACGAGCAGTACTTC. Protein: CASSPGLADYSYEQYF.

CDR3 region: CAWTLSLEQYF. The CDR3 nucleotides read TGTGCCTGGACACTTTCCCTCGAGCAGTACTTC. This chain uses TRBV30 with TRBJ2-7; D gene unclear. This CDR3 region has 11 residues. Germline CDR1 GTSNPN, CDR2 SVGIG (reference sequence). V lost 4 bases and J lost 6, with 10 bases in between.

This clone was detected a few times. The V call is TRBV18, the J call TRBJ2-1, with D hard to call. Trimming cost V 0 bases and J 5 bases, with 5 bases left between them. Germline CDR1 is KGHSH and CDR2 is LQKENI. This CDR3 contains 13 residues. The CDR3 here is CASSPPQHNEQFF. CDR3 in DNA: TGTGCCAGCTCACCACCTCAGCACAATGAGCAGTTCTTC. The full variable domain, with the rest looked up from reference TRBV18 and TRBJ2-1, is NAGVMQNPRHLVRRRGQEARLRCSPMKGHSHVYWYRQLPEEGLKFMVYLQKENIIDESGMPKERFSAEFPKEGPSILRIQQVVRGDSAAYFCASSPPQHNEQFFGPGTRLTVL.

CDR3 in DNA: TGTGCCAGCAGCTTAACTAGCGGATACACAGATACGCAGTATTTT. It yields the protein CASSLTSGYTDTQYF. V gene TRBV5-4 combines with J gene TRBJ2-3; TRBD2 agrees at 8 bases. The ends lost 2 bases at V and 2 bases at J; junction bases unmatched: 4. Germline CDR1 SGHNT, CDR2 YYREEE (reference sequence). There are 15 residues in the CDR3.

The gene calls are TRBV7-9 and TRBJ2-7; weak D call: TRBD1 (5 bases). The CDR3 is 12 amino acids. Trimming removed 6 bases from V and 2 bases from J, with 8 bases in between. Germline CDR1 SEHNR, CDR2 FQNEAQ (reference sequence). The CDR3: CASRGDAYEQYF. CDR3 nucleotides: TGTGCCAGCAGAGGGGATGCCTACGAGCAGTACTTC.

The chain employs TRBV2 and TRBJ2-1; 9 bases agree with TRBD2. CDR3 size: 14 residues. The V gene's germline CDR1 is SNHLY and CDR2 FYNNEI. The trim removed 4 bases at V and 7 bases at J, leaving 5 bases unmatched. The CDR3 DNA is TGTGCCAGCAGTGTCGCTAGCGGGACGAATGAGCAGTTCTTC. Amino acids: CASSVASGTNEQFF.

This clone appeared a few times. The V and J genes are TRBV4-1 and TRBJ2-1; a possible D gene is TRBD1 (5 bases). The CDR3 sequence is 15 residues long. Trimming pared 3 bases from V and 5 bases from J, leaving 14 bases between. Germline V gene lookup returns CDR1 MGHRA and CDR2 YSYEKL. CDR3 sequence: CASSHSKGKNNEQFF. In DNA, the CDR3 is TGCGCCAGCAGCCATTCTAAGGGGAAGAACAATGAGCAGTTCTTC.